This TCR beta chain was found in a study of post-analysis software for immune sequencing data. Whole-study context: In terms of disease course, relapsing-remitting, secondary progressive and progressive-relapsing multiple sclerosis were included. Study conclusions and caveats: There were five or six TRBV segments more frequent in patients than controls, and TRBV5-6, TRBV5-1 and TRBV20-1 were among them. By F measure, strong co-clustering occurred among samples prepared in the same batch. Normalized Chao1 diversity was significantly reduced in patients versus controls.

V was clipped by 0 bases and J by 8 bases, with 11 bases between them. The CDR3 length is 14 residues. The germline V gene has CDR1 MGHRA and CDR2 YSYEKL. This clonotype appeared a few times. What it recognizes is unknown. Sequencing libraries made from TCR beta cDNA carried unique molecular identifiers. Between roughly 1 and 10 million T cells gave rise to around 500,000 cDNA molecules. Using its own MiXCR run on the PCR reads, TCRdb lists one record per CDR3 protein. The sample consists of about 820,000 distinct CDR3 sequences, roughly 50% of them appearing once. This chain uses TRBV4-1 with TRBJ2-1, with D perhaps matching TRBD2 (5 bases). Sequencing input: blood. This clonotype originated in a girl aged 10-17 years with multiple sclerosis. For the CDR3, the DNA is TGCGCCAGCAGCCAAGATACTAGTAGCGATGAGCAGTTCTTC. It is translated as CASSQDTSSDEQFF.